Each of the 15 T cell receptor beta chains below was sequenced from the same sample in a study of blood T cell repertoires in COVID-19. Only in-frame clones appear in the TCRdb table, and some are missing; sequencing was by immunoSEQ multiplex PCR. The table includes over 25,000 clones, approximately 85% detected once. The sample was peripheral blood. Receptors originate from a human donor in a cohort sampled during active COVID-19.

This chain joins TRBV19 and TRBJ2-7; possibly TRBD2 for D (5 bases). Germline V gene data show CDR1 as LNHDA and CDR2 as SQIVND (reference sequence). This CDR3 is built from 15 residues. V was pared by 4 bases and J by 1 base, with 14 bases between. CDR3 in amino acids: CASSKSLGRSYEQYF. Here the CDR3 DNA reads TGTGCCAGTAGTAAGTCGCTAGGGAGATCCTACGAGCAGTACTTC.

This clone ranks as medium-sized. J is TRBJ1-1 and V is TRBV6-5; D is undetermined. CDR1 is MNHEY, CDR2 SVGAGI, per germline. V was trimmed by 5 bases and J by 3 bases, leaving 10 bases between them. The CDR3 totals 13 residues. This chain's CDR3 is CASSHNPYTEAFF. The CDR3 nucleotides read TGTGCCAGCAGTCACAACCCCTACACTGAAGCTTTCTTT.

V usage is TRBV4-2 and J usage is TRBJ2-5; 7 bases are a match to TRBD2. The CDR3 consists of 15 residues. CDR1 LGHNA and CDR2 YNFKEQ come from the germline V gene. Trimming removed 5 bases from V and 5 bases from J; junction bases left unmatched: 11. Written as DNA, the CDR3 is TGTGCCAGCAGCAGAGGGGACTACTTTCTGGAGACCCAGTACTTC. Encoded protein: CASSRGDYFLETQYF.

This clone has only a few counts. The chain carries TRBV6-5 and TRBJ2-7; the match to TRBD2 covers 14 bases. This CDR3 contains 14 residues. Looked up from germline, CDR1 is MNHEY and CDR2 is SVGAGI. CDR3 DNA sequence: TGTGCGACTAGCGGGAGGGCCGGAGGGTGGGAGCAGTACTTC. This sequence encodes CATSGRAGGWEQYF.

This chain links TRBV3-1 (or the pseudogene TRBV3-2) with TRBJ2-7; a weak D match, TRBD1 (6 bases). V was clipped by 4 bases and J by 7 bases, with 14 bases between them. The CDR3 length is 13 residues. The germline CDR1 and CDR2 sequences are LGHDT and YNNKEL (reference sequence). CDR3 in amino acids: CASSLWPGEEQYF. In nucleotides, the CDR3 is TGTGCCAGCAGCCTTTGGCCAGGGGAAGAGCAGTACTTC.

The chain recombines TRBV9 with TRBJ2-7; TRBD1 agrees at 7 bases. Germline values: CDR1 SGDLS, CDR2 YYNGEE. The J segment lost 4 bases and the V segment lost 0 bases, leaving 4 bases of the junction unmatched. The CDR3 is 14 amino acids. In DNA, the CDR3 is TGTGCCAGCAGCGTAGGGACAGGCGATTACGAGCAGTACTTC. It specifies CASSVGTGDYEQYF.

The V call is TRBV7-9, the J call TRBJ1-1, with 7 bases aligning to TRBD1. The CDR3 runs 13 residues. The trim removed 5 bases at V and 11 bases at J, leaving 11 bases unmatched. Per the germline V gene, CDR1 is SEHNR and CDR2 is FQNEAQ (reference sequence). CDR3 nucleotide sequence: TGTGCCAGCAGCCAGGAGTGGGGACAGTGGGCTTTCTTT. As protein: CASSQEWGQWAFF.

This clone was counted a single time. V and J are TRBV7-9 and TRBJ2-7; TRBD1 matches at 8 bases. V shed 7 bases and J 5 bases; nucleotides not matched to a gene: 10. The CDR3 consists of 14 residues. Germline lookup yields CDR1 SEHNR and CDR2 FQNEAQ (reference sequence). CDR3: CASTFGQGPHEQYF. In DNA form, the CDR3 reads TGTGCCAGCACCTTCGGACAGGGACCCCACGAGCAGTACTTC.

The V gene is TRBV2, the J gene TRBJ1-5; D uncertain. Trimming removed 1 base at V and 0 bases at J, with 10 bases between. The germline gives CDR1 SNHLY, CDR2 FYNNEI. The CDR3 contains 16 residues. The CDR3, as DNA: TGTGCCAGCAGTGAAGGACGGAGAGTTAGCAATCAGCCCCAGCATTTT. Amino acid sequence: CASSEGRRVSNQPQHF.

This clone was observed once. This chain connects TRBV19 to TRBJ2-2; 8 bases align to TRBD1. V was clipped by 7 bases and J by 8 bases; unmatched bases: 15. CDR3 size: 16 residues. Germline-derived CDR1 and CDR2 are LNHDA and SQIVND (reference sequence). The CDR3 nucleotides read TGTGCCAGTAAATTTGTCCCGGGACAGGTTGCTGGGGAGCTGTTTTTT. Amino acid sequence: CASKFVPGQVAGELFF.

The chain carries TRBV29-1 and TRBJ2-5, with 8 bases that match TRBD2. Per germline, CDR1 SQVTM and CDR2 ANQGSEA. The CDR3 runs to 15 residues. V lost 4 bases to trimming and J lost 5 bases; unmatched junction nucleotides: 12. The DNA of the CDR3 is TGCAGCGTTGCCGGGGTAGCGGGGTTCGGGGAGACCCAGTACTTC. This gives the protein CSVAGVAGFGETQYF.

The sample holds one count of this clone. The V and J genes are TRBV6-6 and TRBJ1-5, with D unresolved. The germline V and J ends were trimmed by 8 bases and 5 bases, with 13 bases remaining between them. The CDR3 consists of 13 residues. Germline-derived CDR1 and CDR2 are MNHNY and SVGAGI (reference sequence). CDR3 sequence (DNA): TGTGCCAGCGGGTCCCTCGGGGATCAGCCCCAGCATTTT. Encoded protein: CASGSLGDQPQHF.

The V call is TRBV2, the J call TRBJ1-4; 8 bases line up with TRBD1. Germline lookup yields CDR1 SNHLY and CDR2 FYNNEI. The CDR3 is 13 residues long. The V segment lost 7 bases and the J segment 5 bases; nucleotides outside the gene matches: 3. CDR3 nucleotides: TGTGCCAGCATAGGGACAGGAAATGAAAAACTGTTTTTT. It codes for CASIGTGNEKLFF.

As regards this clone: Other DNA sequences in the sample encode the same CDR3. DNA of the CDR3: TGTGCCAGTAGCCTTAATAGCAATCAGCCCCAGCATTTT. Protein sequence: CASSLNSNQPQHF. The chain joins TRBV19 to TRBJ1-5; no clear D gene. The CDR3 extends over 13 amino acids. V lost 6 bases, J lost 0 bases, and 6 bases lay in between. CDR1 and CDR2 from the germline V gene are LNHDA and SQIVND (reference sequence).

This sequence joins TRBV20-1 and TRBJ2-3; D might be TRBD1 (6 bases). The CDR3 sequence is 13 residues long. V was pared by 3 bases and J by 3 bases, with 10 bases between. Germline loops: CDR1 DFQATT, CDR2 SNEGSKA (reference sequence). This CDR3 reads CSASPGVTDTQYF. In DNA, the CDR3 is TGCAGTGCTAGTCCAGGGGTTACAGATACGCAGTATTTT.